What follows are 27 T cell receptor beta chains derived from one specimen sequenced in a study of blood T cells in healthy people across ages. Next came a second PCR, run for about 6 to 11 cycles, which used a sample-barcoded 5' primer along with a J-beta primer mix. TCRdb reanalysed the 5' RACE reads using MiXCR and keeps one entry per CDR3 protein. This table holds about 640,000 distinct CDR3 sequences, approximately 40% found once. Sequenced: blood. Source of these receptors: a man of 80 years or more in good health.

This clonotype was seen ten or more times. The chain is built from TRBV5-6 and TRBJ2-1; 7 positions match TRBD2. The junction had 8 bases not matched to a gene; V was cut back by 8 bases and J by 3 bases. This CDR3 region has 14 residues. Germline-derived CDR1 and CDR2 are SGHDT and YYEEEE. CDR3 nucleotides: TGTGCCAGTTATGGCGGGAGAGGCTACAATGAGCAGTTCTTC. It encodes CASYGGRGYNEQFF.

The chain is built from TRBV6-6 and TRBJ2-3; D possibly corresponds to TRBD1 (6 bases). The germline V gene encodes CDR1 MNHNY and CDR2 SVGAGI (reference sequence). The CDR3 has 15 residues. The V gene lost 6 bases and the J gene lost 1 base, with 14 bases spanning the gap. The CDR3 DNA reads TGTGCCAGCAGGCGCACAGGGCCAGGCACAGATACGCAGTATTTT. It yields the protein CASRRTGPGTDTQYF.

V is TRBV28 and J is TRBJ2-7, with 11 nucleotides matching TRBD2. CDR1 MDHEN and CDR2 SYDVKM come from the germline V gene. CDR3 length: 14 amino acids. V lost 6 bases, J lost 3 bases, and 4 bases stayed unmatched. CDR3 sequence (DNA): TGTGCCAGCAGAAGACTAGCGGGAAACTACGAGCAGTACTTC. Amino acid sequence: CASRRLAGNYEQYF.

This clonotype was recorded at least ten times. CDR3: CASSYTRQGDQETQYF. The CDR3 DNA sequence: TGTGCCAGCAGTTACACACGACAGGGGGACCAAGAGACCCAGTACTTC. V and J are TRBV5-5 and TRBJ2-5, with 9 bases matching TRBD1. CDR3 length: 16 amino acids. Losses at the gene ends were 5 bases for V and 0 bases for J; bases not matched to a gene: 8. The V gene's germline CDR1 is SGHKS and CDR2 YYEKEE (reference sequence).

The chain carries TRBV6-1 and TRBJ2-5; unclear D gene. V gave up 0 bases and J gave up 4 bases, with 12 bases separating them. The germline V gene has CDR1 MNHNS and CDR2 SASEGT. CDR3 length: 15 amino acids. The CDR3 loop is CASSEARAGVETQYF. The CDR3 coding sequence is TGTGCCAGCAGTGAAGCTAGGGCAGGCGTAGAGACCCAGTACTTC.

This clonotype was found many times. The rearrangement links TRBV20-1 to TRBJ2-7, with D possibly being TRBD1 (5 bases). Per the germline V gene, CDR1 is DFQATT and CDR2 is SNEGSKA (reference sequence). V lost 1 base and J 4 bases, leaving 8 bases between the germline ends. The CDR3 runs to 12 residues. The CDR3 is CSARVGQYEQYF. The CDR3 DNA reads as TGCAGTGCTAGAGTTGGACAATACGAGCAGTACTTC.

As regards this clonotype: Compared with germline, one end of the junction differs, possibly owing to a read error. V and J are TRBV12-3 or TRBV12-4 and TRBJ2-1; 9 bases are shared with TRBD2. The CDR3 has 16 residues. The CDR3 nucleotides read TGTACCAGCAGTACCTTAGCGGGAGTCCACTACAATGAGCAGTTCTTC. It specifies CTSSTLAGVHYNEQFF.

This clonotype was counted only a few times. The V and J genes are TRBV3-1 and TRBJ1-2; D remains unclear. The CDR3 covers 14 residues. V was pared by 2 bases and J by 6 bases, with 13 bases between. Germline CDR1 reads LGHDT; CDR2 reads YNNKEL (reference sequence). In DNA, the CDR3 is TGTGCCAGCAGCCAAAGTCTCGGGGTTAATGGCTACACCTTC. Translating gives CASSQSLGVNGYTF.

The chain has TRBV7-2 and TRBJ1-2; 7 nucleotides line up with TRBD1. Trimming cost V 1 base and J 6 bases; bases outside gene matches: 8. This CDR3 has 15 amino acids. CDR1 and CDR2 (germline): SGHTA, FQGNSA. CDR3 coding DNA: TGTGCCAGCAGCTTAGTGGACAGGCCCTCCCATGGCTACACCTTC. It translates to CASSLVDRPSHGYTF.

This clonotype showed up many times. The chain couples TRBV29-1 to TRBJ2-6; D may be TRBD1 (5 bases). V was clipped by 0 bases and J by 4 bases, with 16 bases between them. This CDR3 contains 17 residues. Germline V gene data show CDR1 as SQVTM and CDR2 as ANQGSEA. CDR3 sequence reads: CSVEDGLGASGANVLTF. CDR3 DNA: TGCAGCGTTGAAGATGGCCTAGGGGCCTCCGGGGCCAACGTCCTGACTTTC. Combining the CDR3 with reference TRBV29-1 and TRBJ2-6 gives the whole variable domain SAVISQKPSRDICQRGTSLTIQCQVDSQVTMMFWYRQQPGQSLTLIATANQGSEATYESGFVIDKFPISRPNLTFSTLTVSNMSPEDSSIYLCSVEDGLGASGANVLTFGAGSRLTVL.

On this clonotype itself: At one end the junction does not follow the germline gene, possibly because of a read error. The chain employs TRBV7-8 and TRBJ2-6, with D maybe TRBD1 (6 bases). This CDR3 region has 18 residues. The germline gives CDR1 SGHVS, CDR2 FQNEAQ. The CDR3 loop is CASSPGPRGSSGVNVLTF. The CDR3 DNA sequence: TGTGCCAGCAGCCCCGGACCCAGGGGAAGCTCTGGGGTCAACGTCCTGACTTTC.

This chain joins TRBV12-3 or TRBV12-4 and TRBJ1-2, with 8 bases that match TRBD1. CDR3 length equals 15 residues. V was pared by 5 bases and J by 7 bases, with 12 bases of the junction left unmatched. The CDR3 loop is CASSTRQGLTSGYTF. CDR3 nucleotide sequence: TGTGCCAGCAGTACCCGACAGGGGCTAACCTCTGGCTACACCTTC.

The sample holds a few counts of this clonotype. The rearrangement joins TRBV5-1 to TRBJ2-4, with D perhaps matching TRBD1 (5 bases). The CDR3 length is 14 residues. The germline CDR1 and CDR2 sequences are SGHRS and YFSETQ. The V and J ends lost 0 bases and 8 bases respectively, with 12 bases between them. The CDR3 DNA reads TGCGCCAGCAGCTTGGCCGGTCAGGGCCACATTCAGTACTTC. Amino acids: CASSLAGQGHIQYF.

This clonotype appeared a few times. The V and J genes are TRBV24-1 and TRBJ2-5; TRBD1 matches at 11 bases. The CDR3 consists of 17 residues. V lost 3 bases to trimming and J lost 11 bases; unmatched junction nucleotides: 16. CDR1 KGHDR and CDR2 SFDVKD come from the germline V gene. The CDR3 sequence: CATSDPQPGQGVNEQYF. CDR3 coding DNA: TGTGCCACCAGTGATCCACAACCGGGACAGGGGGTCAATGAGCAGTACTTC.

This clonotype was seen only a few times. This sequence joins TRBV7-2 and TRBJ2-1; D tentatively reads TRBD1 or TRBD2 (5 bases each). V was pared by 3 bases and J by 8 bases, with 17 bases between. Germline-derived CDR1 and CDR2 are SGHTA and FQGNSA. CDR3 length equals 15 residues. This CDR3 reads CASSLSGLTGYEQFF. Written as DNA, the CDR3 is TGTGCCAGCAGCTTGTCAGGACTTACAGGCTATGAGCAGTTCTTC. Supplemented by reference TRBV7-2 and TRBJ2-1, the full variable domain reads GAGVSQSPSNKVTEKGKDVELRCDPISGHTALYWYRQSLGQGLEFLIYFQGNSAPDKSGLPSDRFSAERTGGSVSTLTIQRTQQEDSAVYLCASSLSGLTGYEQFFGPGTRLTVL.

As regards this clonotype: This may be a read error: a much more frequent sequence differs by one nucleotide. The V gene is TRBV7-2, the J gene TRBJ2-1; possible D gene TRBD1, 5 bases. The CDR3 totals 14 residues. Germline-derived CDR1 and CDR2 are SGHTA and FQGNSA. The CDR3 DNA sequence: TGTGCCAGCAACCCTAGACGGTGGGGCAATGAGCGGTTCTTC. This translates into CASNPRRWGNERFF.

There are a few counts of this clonotype. This chain connects TRBV25-1 to TRBJ1-1; D not resolved. The CDR3 extends over 13 amino acids. Germline V gene lookup returns CDR1 MGHDK and CDR2 SYGVNS. Trimming removed 1 base from V and 1 base from J, with 4 bases in between. The CDR3 here is CASSELTNTEAFF. The CDR3 coding sequence is TGTGCCAGCAGTGAATTGACGAACACTGAAGCTTTCTTT.

The chain is built from TRBV11-3 and TRBJ2-5; 8 bases fit TRBD2. V trimming: 5 bases; J trimming: 2 bases; junction bases outside the gene matches: 10. The germline CDR1 and CDR2 sequences are SGHNT and YENEEA. This CDR3 has 16 residues. The DNA of the CDR3 is TGTGCCAGCAGCGTGGCGGGGGGCAGGCATCAAGAGACCCAGTACTTC. The encoded protein is CASSVAGGRHQETQYF. Looking up the rest from reference TRBV11-3 and TRBJ2-5 gives the full variable domain: EAGVVQSPRYKIIEKKQPVAFWCNPISGHNTLYWYLQNLGQGPELLIRYENEEAVDDSQLPKDRFSAERLKGVDSTLKIQPAELGDSAVYLCASSVAGGRHQETQYFGPGTRLLVL.

In its sample, this clonotype was seen a few times. J is TRBJ2-4 and V is TRBV18; D gene uncertain. With 3 bases removed from V and 2 bases from J, the gap between germline ends came to 8 bases. This CDR3 is 14 amino acids long. Germline assignment: CDR1 KGHSH and CDR2 LQKENI. The CDR3 nucleotides are TGTGCCAGCTCACCCTACTCGCCCAAAAACATTCAGTACTTC. Protein sequence: CASSPYSPKNIQYF.

V usage is TRBV7-9 and J usage is TRBJ2-5; TRBD1 matches 8 bases. Germline V gene sequence: CDR1 SEHNR, CDR2 FQNEAQ (reference sequence). With V trimmed by 4 bases and J by 5 bases, 15 bases remained unmatched. The CDR3 is 17 residues long. Here the CDR3 reads CASSSPPRQGLFETQYF. DNA for the CDR3: TGTGCCAGCAGCTCCCCCCCGAGACAGGGGTTGTTCGAGACCCAGTACTTC.

The chain employs TRBV3-1 and TRBJ2-4; D call uncertain. The germline V gene encodes CDR1 LGHDT and CDR2 YNNKEL (reference sequence). V was trimmed by 1 base and J by 2 bases, leaving 18 bases between them. This CDR3 contains 18 residues. This chain's CDR3 is CASSQGLPDALSKNIQYF. The CDR3 bases are TGTGCCAGCAGCCAAGGTCTACCAGACGCCCTTTCCAAAAACATTCAGTACTTC.

The table lists this clonotype with a count of one. Germline and junction disagree at one end, which may indicate a read error. The rearrangement links TRBV24-1 to TRBJ2-1; 9 positions match TRBD1. This CDR3 has 16 amino acids. Germline V CDR1 and CDR2: KGHDR, SFDVKD. The CDR3 DNA reads TGTGCCACCGGTGATGCCGGGACAGGGTCCTACAATGAGCAGTTCTTC. This sequence encodes CATGDAGTGSYNEQFF.

The V and J genes are TRBV6-2 or TRBV6-3 and TRBJ1-5; D unresolved. With 6 bases removed from V and 2 bases from J, the gap between germline ends came to 14 bases. The V gene's germline CDR1 is MNHEY and CDR2 SVGEGT. This CDR3 has 15 amino acids. CDR3 loop: CASSDIRRRNQPQHF. DNA for the CDR3: TGTGCCAGCAGCGACATAAGACGGCGCAATCAGCCCCAGCATTTT.

The genes are TRBV28 and TRBJ2-5; 8 nucleotides agree with TRBD2. The DNA end is more similar to TRBJ2-7, so the J call may be wrong. CDR3 length: 14 amino acids. Germline V gene sequence: CDR1 MDHEN, CDR2 SYDVKM. CDR3 DNA: TGTGCCAGCACACAGGGCGGGGGGTCCCGCGAGCAGTACTTC. Its protein is CASTQGGGSREQYF.

This clonotype was seen a few times. The CDR3, as DNA: TGCAGTGCTATTGTAGCGGGAGCGGCAGATACGCAGTATTTT. Protein: CSAIVAGAADTQYF. V gene TRBV20-1 combines with J gene TRBJ2-3, with 9 bases matching TRBD2. CDR1 and CDR2 from the germline V gene are DFQATT and SNEGSKA (reference sequence). Germline trimming cut 4 bases from V and 4 bases from J; bases unmatched to any gene: 6. The CDR3 sequence is 14 residues long.

The chain has TRBV5-1 and TRBJ2-7; possible D gene TRBD2, 5 bases. Trimming left V 0 bases short and J 11 bases short, with 18 bases between. Per germline, CDR1 SGHRS and CDR2 YFSETQ. The CDR3 consists of 14 residues. This CDR3 reads CASSLAAGLKEEYF. CDR3 DNA: TGCGCCAGCAGCTTGGCGGCAGGCCTCAAGGAGGAGTACTTC.

V is TRBV3-1 and J is TRBJ1-2, with D hard to call. This CDR3 is 12 amino acids long. The V gene lost 4 bases and the J gene lost 8 bases, with 11 bases spanning the gap. Germline V gene data show CDR1 as LGHDT and CDR2 as YNNKEL (reference sequence). The chain's CDR3 is CASSLLGGGYTF. As DNA, the CDR3 is TGTGCCAGCAGCCTTCTAGGTGGGGGCTACACCTTC.